A selection of T cell receptor beta chains follows, all from one sample in a study of blood T cell repertoires in COVID-19. This table comes from immunoSEQ multiplex PCR, and its TCRdb copy is limited to in-frame clones, with some not included. The sample shows about 200,000 clones, 70% to 90% of them seen only once. Sequenced: peripheral blood. Source of these receptors: a man aged 55 to 70 with acute or convalescent COVID-19. CDR3s include the opening cysteine and the closing phenylalanine or tryptophan. D genes are given only for firm matches. Where a row states a size, it is once, few, many or the class of an expanded clone; other rows omit it.

>TRBJ1-2|-|14|TRBV2|-
CASSETGGGYGYTF
TGTGCCAGCAGTGAAACGGGGGGGGGCTATGGCTACACCTTC
>TRBJ1-4|-|15|TRBV9|-
CASSYTGSAGEKLFF
TGTGCCAGCAGCTACACAGGGTCGGCCGGTGAAAAACTGTTTTTT
>TRBJ1-5|TRBD1|16|TRBV5-6|once
CASSPRQGYSNQPQHF
TGTGCCAGCAGCCCCCGACAGGGGTATAGCAATCAGCCCCAGCATTTT
>TRBJ1-1|TRBD1|14|TRBV7-8|-
CASSPQTGDSEAFF
TGTGCCAGCAGCCCCCAGACAGGGGATTCTGAAGCTTTCTTT
>TRBJ1-5|-|14|TRBV21-1|-
CASSPYQDNQPQHF
TGTGCCAGCAGCCCTTACCAGGACAATCAGCCCCAGCATTTT
>TRBJ2-1|-|17|TRBV21-1|-
CASSKAGQGGSYNEQFF
TGTGCCAGCAGCAAAGCGGGACAGGGGGGCTCCTACAATGAGCAGTTCTTC
>TRBJ1-3|-|15|TRBV11-2|-
CAGSVAPSSGNTIYF
TGTGCCGGTTCCGTAGCCCCCTCCTCTGGAAACACCATATATTTT
>TRBJ2-2|-|17|TRBV7-3|-
CASSLSGAGANTGELFF
TGTGCCAGCAGCTTATCCGGGGCAGGGGCGAACACCGGGGAGCTGTTTTTT
>TRBJ2-3|TRBD1|16|TRBV18|-
CASSRPGGQDTDTQYF
TGTGCCAGCTCACGCCCAGGGGGTCAGGACACAGATACGCAGTATTTT
>TRBJ2-4|-|14|TRBV7-2|-
CASSLVQGSDIQYF
TGTGCCAGCAGCTTAGTCCAGGGATCGGACATTCAGTACTTC
>TRBJ2-3|TRBD2|19|TRBV6-1|once
CASSGLVVSGGLTTDTQYF
TGTGCCAGCAGTGGCCTGGTGGTTAGCGGGGGCCTGACCACAGATACGCAGTATTTT
>TRBJ2-2|TRBD2|15|TRBV19|-
CASSRLAGGPWELFF
TGTGCCAGTAGTCGACTAGCGGGGGGGCCTTGGGAGCTGTTTTTT
>TRBJ1-1|TRBD1|14|TRBV4-2|-
CASSPRTGRVVAFF
TGTGCCAGCAGCCCTAGGACAGGGAGAGTTGTGGCTTTCTTT
>TRBJ2-5|TRBD2|16|TRBV11-1|-
CASSLRRGRAQETQYF
TGTGCCAGCAGCTTAAGGCGGGGGAGGGCCCAAGAGACCCAGTACTTC
>TRBJ2-2|-|14|TRBV6-5|few
CASRTRSGTGELFF
TGTGCCAGCCGCACTCGGTCGGGCACCGGGGAGCTGTTTTTT
>TRBJ2-1|-|15|TRBV11-3|few
CASSLGGTGVDEQFF
TGTGCCAGCAGCTTAGGGGGGACTGGGGTGGATGAGCAGTTCTTC
>TRBJ1-1|-|16|TRBV21-1|-
CASSKMKAHQGTEAFF
TGTGCCAGCAGCAAGATGAAGGCTCACCAGGGCACTGAAGCTTTCTTT
>TRBJ2-5|-|15|TRBV5-1|-
CASSLAGRSEETQYF
TGCGCCAGCAGCTTGGCCGGCAGGTCGGAAGAGACCCAGTACTTC
>TRBJ2-5|TRBD2|14|TRBV5-1|-
CASSSGGALETQYF
TGCGCCAGCAGTAGCGGGGGGGCCCTCGAGACCCAGTACTTC
>TRBJ1-1|TRBD1|19|TRBV18|-
CASSPLRQGPIAGNTEAFF
TGTGCCAGCTCACCCCTTAGACAGGGCCCCATCGCAGGGAACACTGAAGCTTTCTTT
>TRBJ1-5|TRBD1|16|TRBV19|-
CASSIDRGPSNQPQHF
TGTGCCAGTAGTATTGACAGGGGGCCTAGCAATCAGCCCCAGCATTTT
>TRBJ2-7|-|17|TRBV28|-
CASSLSGHGPGTYEQYF
TGTGCCAGCAGTTTATCGGGTCATGGTCCCGGCACCTACGAGCAGTACTTC
>TRBJ2-7|-|13|TRBV18|-
CASSPDSAYEQYF
TGTGCCAGCTCACCCGACAGTGCCTACGAGCAGTACTTC
>TRBJ1-3|TRBD1|15|TRBV7-9|-
CASSLQGAGGNTIYF
TGTGCCAGCAGCCTACAGGGGGCTGGTGGAAACACCATATATTTT
>TRBJ2-3|-|17|TRBV19|-
CASSIRRGQAGADTQYF
TGTGCCAGTAGTATACGGAGGGGTCAAGCCGGGGCAGATACGCAGTATTTT
>TRBJ2-3|TRBD1|14|TRBV7-3|once
CASRSDRGLGTQYF
TGTGCCAGCAGGTCGGATAGGGGGCTGGGTACGCAGTATTTT
>TRBJ2-5|TRBD2|15|TRBV5-1|-
CASSLIAGGQETQYF
TGCGCCAGCAGCCTAATAGCGGGGGGACAAGAGACCCAGTACTTC
>TRBJ2-5|-|12|TRBV20-1|few
CSASDLQETQYF
TGCAGTGCTAGTGACCTACAAGAGACCCAGTACTTC
>TRBJ1-5|TRBD1|14|TRBV19|-
CASNRGEGNQPQHF
TGTGCCAGTAACAGGGGCGAAGGCAATCAGCCCCAGCATTTT
>TRBJ2-5|TRBD2|16|TRBV5-4|-
CASSLDLAGGQETQYF
TGTGCCAGCAGCTTGGACCTAGCGGGGGGTCAAGAGACCCAGTACTTC
>TRBJ1-1|-|15|TRBV6-5|-
CASSYGPGVNTEAFF
TGTGCCAGCAGTTACGGCCCGGGGGTGAACACTGAAGCTTTCTTT
>TRBJ1-4|TRBD1|16|TRBV7-8|-
CASSLGQGGANEKLFF
TGTGCCAGCAGCTTAGGACAGGGGGGGGCTAATGAAAAACTGTTTTTT
>TRBJ1-2|TRBD1|18|TRBV28|once
CASSFPLFLTGGLYGYTF
TGTGCCAGCAGTTTTCCCCTATTCTTGACAGGGGGCCTCTATGGCTACACCTTC
>TRBJ1-1|TRBD1|14|TRBV18|once
CASSPRNDRVEAFF
TGTGCCAGCTCACCCCGGAATGACAGGGTCGAAGCTTTCTTT
>TRBJ2-1|-|14|TRBV28|-
CASSLAGRENEQFF
TGTGCCAGCAGTTTAGCTGGCAGGGAAAATGAGCAGTTCTTC
>TRBJ2-1|TRBD2|13|TRBV19|-
CATNRGGYNEQFF
TGTGCCACCAATCGCGGGGGGTACAATGAGCAGTTCTTC
>TRBJ2-7|-|13|TRBV11-3|-
CASSLVIGGEQYF
TGTGCCAGCAGCTTAGTTATAGGAGGCGAGCAGTACTTC
>TRBJ2-7|TRBD1|15|TRBV14|-
CASSRDRGSSREQYF
TGTGCCAGCAGCCGTGACAGGGGATCCTCCCGCGAGCAGTACTTC
>TRBJ2-7|-|19|TRBV4-2|-
CASSQGLPRLDGVPYEQYF
TGTGCCAGCAGCCAAGGCCTCCCCCGCCTGGACGGGGTCCCATACGAGCAGTACTTC
>TRBJ1-2|-|12|TRBV7-2|-
CASSPNNYGYTF
TGTGCCAGCAGCCCTAACAACTATGGCTACACCTTC
>TRBJ2-5|-|13|TRBV20-1|-
CSASTGSQETQYF
TGCAGTGCTAGTACAGGCTCCCAAGAGACCCAGTACTTC
>TRBJ2-1|TRBD2|17|TRBV2|-
CASRHRLAGGQYNEQFF
TGTGCCAGCAGACACCGACTAGCGGGGGGGCAGTACAATGAGCAGTTCTTC
>TRBJ2-5|TRBD2|14|TRBV10-1|-
CASSERSGGETQYF
TGCGCCAGCAGTGAGCGTAGCGGGGGGGAGACCCAGTACTTC
>TRBJ1-4|TRBD1|17|TRBV19|-
CASSRPRRGRGNEKLFF
TGTGCCAGTAGTAGGCCCAGGAGGGGCAGGGGGAATGAAAAACTGTTTTTT
>TRBJ2-1|TRBD2|16|TRBV5-4|-
CASSLSGRGGFNEQFF
TGTGCCAGCAGCTTGTCGGGACGGGGGGGATTTAATGAGCAGTTCTTC